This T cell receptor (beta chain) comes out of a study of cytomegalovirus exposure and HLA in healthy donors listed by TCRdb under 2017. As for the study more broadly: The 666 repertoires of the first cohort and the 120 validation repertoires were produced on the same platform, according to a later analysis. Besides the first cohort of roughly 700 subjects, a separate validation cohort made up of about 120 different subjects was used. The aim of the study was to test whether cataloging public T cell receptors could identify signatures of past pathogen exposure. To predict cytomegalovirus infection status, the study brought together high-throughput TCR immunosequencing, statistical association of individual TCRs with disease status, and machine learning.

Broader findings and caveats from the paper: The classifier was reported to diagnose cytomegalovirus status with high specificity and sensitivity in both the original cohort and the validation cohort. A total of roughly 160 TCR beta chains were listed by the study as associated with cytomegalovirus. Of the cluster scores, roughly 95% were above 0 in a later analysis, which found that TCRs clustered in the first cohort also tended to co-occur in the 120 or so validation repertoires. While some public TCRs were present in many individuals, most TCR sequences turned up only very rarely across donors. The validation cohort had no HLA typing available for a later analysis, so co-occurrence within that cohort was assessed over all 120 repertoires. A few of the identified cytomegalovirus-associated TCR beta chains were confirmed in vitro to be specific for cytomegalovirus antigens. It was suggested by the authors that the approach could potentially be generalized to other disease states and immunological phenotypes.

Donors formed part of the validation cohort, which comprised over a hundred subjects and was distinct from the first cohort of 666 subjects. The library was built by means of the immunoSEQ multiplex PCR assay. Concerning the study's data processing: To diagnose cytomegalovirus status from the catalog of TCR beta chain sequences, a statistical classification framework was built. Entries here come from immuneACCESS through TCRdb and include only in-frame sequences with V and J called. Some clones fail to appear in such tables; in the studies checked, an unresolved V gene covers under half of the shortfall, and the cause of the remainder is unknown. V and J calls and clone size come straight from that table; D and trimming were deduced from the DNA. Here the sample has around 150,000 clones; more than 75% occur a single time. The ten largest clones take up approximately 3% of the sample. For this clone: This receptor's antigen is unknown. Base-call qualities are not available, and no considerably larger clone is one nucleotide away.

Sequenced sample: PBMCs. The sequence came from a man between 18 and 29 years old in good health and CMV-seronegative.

The CDR3 region reads CASSEIGGLDNQPQHF. The nucleotide sequence reads as follows: TGTGCCAGCAGTGAAATCGGCGGACTGGACAATCAGCCCCAGCATTTT. Recombination joined TRBV25-1 with TRBJ1-5; the D gene is not confidently resolved. The CDR3 goes from the cysteine to the phenylalanine over 16 residues. Left in the record is the CDR3 DNA by itself, 48 bases read in frame from the first base. V gives up 2 bases and J gives up 3 bases, and the segment between their germline ends measures 14 bases. CDR1 MGHDK and CDR2 SYGVNS were looked up in the germline V gene.